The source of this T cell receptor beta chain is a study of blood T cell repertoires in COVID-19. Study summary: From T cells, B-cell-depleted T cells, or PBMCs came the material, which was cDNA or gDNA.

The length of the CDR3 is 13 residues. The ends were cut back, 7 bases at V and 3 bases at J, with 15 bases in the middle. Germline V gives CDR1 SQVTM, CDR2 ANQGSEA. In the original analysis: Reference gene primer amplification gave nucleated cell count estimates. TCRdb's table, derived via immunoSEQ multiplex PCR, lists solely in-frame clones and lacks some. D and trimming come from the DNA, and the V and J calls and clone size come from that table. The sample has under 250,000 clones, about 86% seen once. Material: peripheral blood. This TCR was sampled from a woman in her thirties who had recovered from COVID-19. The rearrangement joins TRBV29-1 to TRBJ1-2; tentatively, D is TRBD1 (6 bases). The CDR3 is CSAPSGAHYGYTF. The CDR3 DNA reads TGCAGCGCCCCCTCAGGGGCCCACTATGGCTACACCTTC.